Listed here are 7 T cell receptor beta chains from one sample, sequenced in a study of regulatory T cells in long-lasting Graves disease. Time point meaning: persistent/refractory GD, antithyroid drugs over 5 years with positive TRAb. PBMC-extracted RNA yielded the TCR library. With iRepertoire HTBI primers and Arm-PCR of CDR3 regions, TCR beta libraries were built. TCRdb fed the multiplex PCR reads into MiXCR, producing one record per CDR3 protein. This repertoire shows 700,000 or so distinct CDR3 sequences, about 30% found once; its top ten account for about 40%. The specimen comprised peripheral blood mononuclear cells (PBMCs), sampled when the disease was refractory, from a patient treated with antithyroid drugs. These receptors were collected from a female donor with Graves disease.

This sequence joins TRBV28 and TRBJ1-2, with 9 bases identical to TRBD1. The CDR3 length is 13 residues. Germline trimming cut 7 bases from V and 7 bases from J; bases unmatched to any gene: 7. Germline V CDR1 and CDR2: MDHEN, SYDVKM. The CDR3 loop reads CASMTGGLSGYTF. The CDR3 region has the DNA TGTGCCAGCATGACAGGGGGTTTAAGTGGCTACACCTTC.

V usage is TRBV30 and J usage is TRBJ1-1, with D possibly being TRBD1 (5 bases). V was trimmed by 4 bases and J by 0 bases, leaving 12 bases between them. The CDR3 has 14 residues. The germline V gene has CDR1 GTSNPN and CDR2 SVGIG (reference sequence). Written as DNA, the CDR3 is TGTGCCTGGACAGGGCTTGGGATGAACACTGAAGCTTTCTTT. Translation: CAWTGLGMNTEAFF.

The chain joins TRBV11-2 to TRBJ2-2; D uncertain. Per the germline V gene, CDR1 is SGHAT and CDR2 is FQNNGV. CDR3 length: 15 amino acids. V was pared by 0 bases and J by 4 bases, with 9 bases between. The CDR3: CASSLDGDTTGELFF. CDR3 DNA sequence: TGTGCCAGCAGCTTAGACGGAGATACCACCGGGGAGCTGTTTTTT.

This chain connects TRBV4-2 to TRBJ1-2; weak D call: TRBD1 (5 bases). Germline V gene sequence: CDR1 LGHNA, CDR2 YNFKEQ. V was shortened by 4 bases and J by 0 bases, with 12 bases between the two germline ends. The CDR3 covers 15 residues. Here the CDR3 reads CASSPTGLSNYGYTF. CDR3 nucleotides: TGTGCCAGCAGCCCCACAGGCCTATCTAACTATGGCTACACCTTC.

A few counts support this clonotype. Here the CDR3 reads CASSAGTSGNFWPYEQYF. The CDR3 coding sequence is TGTGCCAGCAGCGCCGGGACTAGCGGGAATTTCTGGCCCTACGAGCAGTACTTC. The V call is TRBV28, the J call TRBJ2-7; 13 bases are a match to TRBD2. J lost 2 bases, V lost 6 bases, and 13 bases had no gene match. There are 18 residues in the CDR3. In germline, CDR1 is MDHEN, CDR2 SYDVKM.

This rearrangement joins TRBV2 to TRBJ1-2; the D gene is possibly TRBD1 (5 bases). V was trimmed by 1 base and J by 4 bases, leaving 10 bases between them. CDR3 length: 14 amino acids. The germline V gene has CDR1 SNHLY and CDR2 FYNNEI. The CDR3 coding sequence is TGTGCCAGCAGTGAAGTTAGGGGAGGCTATGGCTACACCTTC. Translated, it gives CASSEVRGGYGYTF.

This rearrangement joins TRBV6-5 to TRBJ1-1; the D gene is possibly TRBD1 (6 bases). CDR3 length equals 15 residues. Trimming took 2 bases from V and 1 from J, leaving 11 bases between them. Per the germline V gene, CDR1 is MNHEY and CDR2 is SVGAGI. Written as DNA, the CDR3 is TGTGCCAGCAGTTACGGGGGGGCCTCGAACACTGAAGCTTTCTTT. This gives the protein CASSYGGASNTEAFF.